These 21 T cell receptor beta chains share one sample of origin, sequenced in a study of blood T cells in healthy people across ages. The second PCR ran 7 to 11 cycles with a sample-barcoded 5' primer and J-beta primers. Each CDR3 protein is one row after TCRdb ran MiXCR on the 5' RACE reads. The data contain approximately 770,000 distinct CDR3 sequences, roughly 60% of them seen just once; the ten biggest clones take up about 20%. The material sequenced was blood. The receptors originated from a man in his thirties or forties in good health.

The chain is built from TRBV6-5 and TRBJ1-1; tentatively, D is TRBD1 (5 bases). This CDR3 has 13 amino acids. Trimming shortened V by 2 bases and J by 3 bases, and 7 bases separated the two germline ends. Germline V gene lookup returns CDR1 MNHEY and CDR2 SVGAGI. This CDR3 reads CASSYPGHTEAFF. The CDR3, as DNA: TGTGCCAGCAGTTACCCGGGGCACACTGAAGCTTTCTTT.

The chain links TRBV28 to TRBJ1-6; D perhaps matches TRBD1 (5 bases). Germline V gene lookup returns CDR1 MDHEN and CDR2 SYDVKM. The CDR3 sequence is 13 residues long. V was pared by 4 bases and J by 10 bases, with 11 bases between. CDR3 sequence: CASSSGIGSPLHF. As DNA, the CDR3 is TGTGCCAGCAGTTCAGGGATTGGCTCACCCCTCCACTTT.

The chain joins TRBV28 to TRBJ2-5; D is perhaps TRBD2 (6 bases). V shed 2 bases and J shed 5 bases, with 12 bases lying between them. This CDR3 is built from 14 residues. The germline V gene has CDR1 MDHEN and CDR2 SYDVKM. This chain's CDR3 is CASSLNGRGETQYF. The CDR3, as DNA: TGTGCCAGCAGTTTAAACGGGAGAGGGGAGACCCAGTACTTC.

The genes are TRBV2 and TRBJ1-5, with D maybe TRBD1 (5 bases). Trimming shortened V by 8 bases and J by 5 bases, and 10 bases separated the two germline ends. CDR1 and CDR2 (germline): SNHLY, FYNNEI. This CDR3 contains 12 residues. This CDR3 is CASRGRDQPQHF. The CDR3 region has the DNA TGTGCCAGCCGGGGCAGGGATCAGCCCCAGCATTTT.

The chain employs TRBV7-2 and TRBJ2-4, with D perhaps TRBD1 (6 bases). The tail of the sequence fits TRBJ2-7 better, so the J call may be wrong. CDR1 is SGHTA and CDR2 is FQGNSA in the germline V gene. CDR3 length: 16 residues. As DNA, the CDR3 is TGTGCCAGCAGCTTAGACACAGGGACCGCTTTCTACGAGCAGTACTTC. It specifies CASSLDTGTAFYEQYF.

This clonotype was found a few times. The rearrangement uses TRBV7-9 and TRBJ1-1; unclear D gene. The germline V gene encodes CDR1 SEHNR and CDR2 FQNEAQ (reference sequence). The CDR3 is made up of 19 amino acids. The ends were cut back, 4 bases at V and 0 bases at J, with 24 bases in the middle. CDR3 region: CASSWAGALGIIMNTEAFF. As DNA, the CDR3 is TGTGCCAGCAGCTGGGCGGGAGCCCTCGGTATTATAATGAACACTGAAGCTTTCTTT.

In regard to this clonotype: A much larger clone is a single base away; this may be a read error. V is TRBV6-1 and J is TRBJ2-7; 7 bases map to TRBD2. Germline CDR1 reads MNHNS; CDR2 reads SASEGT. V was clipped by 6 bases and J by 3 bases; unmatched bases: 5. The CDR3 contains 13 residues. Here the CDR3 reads CASRRGLLYEQYF. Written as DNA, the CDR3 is TGTGCCAGCAGGAGGGGACTACTCTACGAGCAGTACTTC.

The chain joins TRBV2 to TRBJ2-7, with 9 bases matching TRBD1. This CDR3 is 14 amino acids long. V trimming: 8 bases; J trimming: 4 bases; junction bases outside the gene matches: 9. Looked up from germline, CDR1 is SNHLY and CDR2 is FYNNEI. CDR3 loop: CASRSGQGGYEQYF. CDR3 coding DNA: TGTGCCAGCCGGTCGGGACAGGGTGGGTACGAGCAGTACTTC.

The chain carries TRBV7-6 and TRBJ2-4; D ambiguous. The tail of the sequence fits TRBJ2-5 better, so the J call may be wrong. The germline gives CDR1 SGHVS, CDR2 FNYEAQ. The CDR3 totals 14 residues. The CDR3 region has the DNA TGTGCCAGCAGCTTAAGACCGAACCAAGAGACCCAGTACTTC. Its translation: CASSLRPNQETQYF.

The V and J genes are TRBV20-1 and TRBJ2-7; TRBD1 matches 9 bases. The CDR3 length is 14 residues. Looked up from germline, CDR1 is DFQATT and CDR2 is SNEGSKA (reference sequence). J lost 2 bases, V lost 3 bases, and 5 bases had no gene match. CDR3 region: CSARRGQGTYEQYF. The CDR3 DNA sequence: TGCAGTGCTAGGAGAGGACAGGGGACCTACGAGCAGTACTTC.

CDR3 nucleotides: TGCGCCAGCAGCCATCGAGCCCCGCGCGTAGATACGCAGTATTTT. It encodes CASSHRAPRVDTQYF. The V and J genes are TRBV5-1 and TRBJ2-3; unclear D gene. The CDR3 length is 15 residues. CDR1 SGHRS and CDR2 YFSETQ come from the germline V gene. V shed 4 bases and J shed 5 bases, with 17 bases lying between them. The complete variable domain, with remaining parts taken from reference TRBV5-1 and TRBJ2-3, reads KAGVTQTPRYLIKTRGQQVTLSCSPISGHRSVSWYQQTPGQGLQFLFEYFSETQRNKGNFPGRFSGRQFSNSRSEMNVSTLELGDSALYLCASSHRAPRVDTQYFGPGTRLTVL.

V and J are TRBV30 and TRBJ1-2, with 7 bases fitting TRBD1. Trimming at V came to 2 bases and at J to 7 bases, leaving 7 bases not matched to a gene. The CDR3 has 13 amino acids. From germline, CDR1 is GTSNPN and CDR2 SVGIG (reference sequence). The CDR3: CAWSQQGQGGYTF. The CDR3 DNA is TGTGCCTGGAGTCAACAGGGGCAGGGTGGCTACACCTTC.

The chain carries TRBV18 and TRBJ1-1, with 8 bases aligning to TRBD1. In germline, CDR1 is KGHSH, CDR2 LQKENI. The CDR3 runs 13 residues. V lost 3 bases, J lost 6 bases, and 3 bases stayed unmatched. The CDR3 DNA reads TGTGCCAGCTCACCCGGACAGGGCCCTGAAGCTTTCTTT. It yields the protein CASSPGQGPEAFF.

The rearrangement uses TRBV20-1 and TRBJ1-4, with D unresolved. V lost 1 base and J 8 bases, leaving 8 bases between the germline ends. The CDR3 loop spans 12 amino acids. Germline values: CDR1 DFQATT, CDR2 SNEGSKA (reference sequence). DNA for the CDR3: TGCAGTGCTAGAGGGTCGGAGGAAAAACTGTTTTTT. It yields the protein CSARGSEEKLFF.

CDR3: CASTIRSKGPEAFF. Here the CDR3 DNA reads TGTGCCAGTACCATCAGAAGTAAAGGGCCCGAAGCTTTCTTT. The chain couples TRBV19 to TRBJ1-1, with D hard to call. Trimming pared 7 bases from V and 8 bases from J, leaving 20 bases between. The CDR3 runs to 14 residues. CDR1 and CDR2 (germline): LNHDA, SQIVND (reference sequence). Together with reference TRBV19 and TRBJ1-1, the CDR3 gives the full variable domain: DGGITQSPKYLFRKEGQNVTLSCEQNLNHDAMYWYRQDPGQGLRLIYYSQIVNDFQKGDIAEGYSVSREKKESFPLTVTSAQKNPTAFYLCASTIRSKGPEAFFGQGTRLTVV.

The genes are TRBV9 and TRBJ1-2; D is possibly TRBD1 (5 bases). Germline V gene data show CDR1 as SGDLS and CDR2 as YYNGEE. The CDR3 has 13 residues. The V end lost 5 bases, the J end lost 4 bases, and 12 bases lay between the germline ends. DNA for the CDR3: TGTGCCAGCAGTCTAACCCAGGGCTATGGCTACACCTTC. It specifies CASSLTQGYGYTF.

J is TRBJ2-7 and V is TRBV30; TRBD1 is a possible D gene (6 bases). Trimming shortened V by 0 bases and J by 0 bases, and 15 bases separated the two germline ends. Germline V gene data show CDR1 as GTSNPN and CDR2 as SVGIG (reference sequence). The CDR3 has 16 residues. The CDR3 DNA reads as TGTGCCTGGAGTGTATTAGGACCGACAGGCTCCTACGAGCAGTACTTC. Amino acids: CAWSVLGPTGSYEQYF.

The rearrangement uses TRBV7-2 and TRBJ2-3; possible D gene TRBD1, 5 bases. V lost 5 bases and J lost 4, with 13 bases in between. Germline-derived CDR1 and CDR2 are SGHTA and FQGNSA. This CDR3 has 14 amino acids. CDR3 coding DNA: TGTGCCAGCAGCCCATCAGGGTATTCAGATACGCAGTATTTT. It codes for CASSPSGYSDTQYF. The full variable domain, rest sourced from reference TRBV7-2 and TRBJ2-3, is GAGVSQSPSNKVTEKGKDVELRCDPISGHTALYWYRQSLGQGLEFLIYFQGNSAPDKSGLPSDRFSAERTGGSVSTLTIQRTQQEDSAVYLCASSPSGYSDTQYFGPGTRLTVL.

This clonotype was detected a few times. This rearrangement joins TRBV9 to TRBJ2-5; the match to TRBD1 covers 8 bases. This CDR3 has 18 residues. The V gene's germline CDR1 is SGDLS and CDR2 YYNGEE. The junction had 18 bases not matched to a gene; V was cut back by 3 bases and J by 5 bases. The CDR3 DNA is TGTGCCAGCAGCGATCTCCGAGGGGGGACAGGTAGCGCTGAGACCCAGTACTTC. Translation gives CASSDLRGGTGSAETQYF.

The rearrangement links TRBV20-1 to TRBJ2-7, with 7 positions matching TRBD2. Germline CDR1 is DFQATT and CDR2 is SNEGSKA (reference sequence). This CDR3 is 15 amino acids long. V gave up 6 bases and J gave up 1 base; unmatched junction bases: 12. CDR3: CSATTPSGMSYEQYF. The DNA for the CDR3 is TGCAGTGCAACCACCCCCAGCGGGATGTCCTACGAGCAGTACTTC.

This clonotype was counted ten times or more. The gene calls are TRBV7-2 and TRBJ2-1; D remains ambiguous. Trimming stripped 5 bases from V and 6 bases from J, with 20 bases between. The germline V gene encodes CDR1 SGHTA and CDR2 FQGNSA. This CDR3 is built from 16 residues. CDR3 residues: CASSRRRTLSANEQFF. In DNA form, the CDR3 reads TGTGCCAGCAGCCGCCGGCGAACCTTATCCGCCAATGAGCAGTTCTTC.